This T cell receptor beta chain was obtained from a study of patients and donors after allogeneic stem cell transplantation. TCRdb passed the RT-PCR reads through MiXCR, listing each CDR3 protein once. The table lists 160,000 or so distinct CDR3 sequences, roughly 22% of them singletons, with more than 25% in the top ten. This clonotype occurred a few times. The clonotype comes from a human donor who was either an allogeneic HSCT recipient or a stem cell or donor lymphocyte infusion donor (not recorded which). It is not recorded whose cells these are; they may come from a transplant donor. Material: blood, either unsorted or a sorted T cell fraction (not recorded which).

The CDR3: CASSFQGHNTEAFF. DNA of the CDR3: TGCGCCAGCAGCTTTCAGGGGCACAACACTGAAGCTTTCTTT. The chain combines TRBV5-1 with TRBJ1-1; a weak D match, TRBD1 (6 bases). CDR1 is SGHRS, CDR2 YFSETQ, per germline. Trimming pared 2 bases from V and 2 bases from J, leaving 10 bases between. The CDR3 is 14 amino acids.